The rows below give T cell receptor beta chains drawn from one sample of a study of blood T cell repertoires in COVID-19. Data came from immunoSEQ multiplex PCR; TCRdb stores just in-frame clones and leaves some out. The table records roughly 190,000 clones, around 83% of them present only once. The sequenced material came from peripheral blood. The receptors here all came from a middle-aged man with active or convalescent COVID-19. CDR3s include the opening cysteine and the closing phenylalanine or tryptophan. Each record gives: clone size, J gene, V gene, D gene, CDR3 DNA, CDR3 protein. D genes are given only for firm matches. Where a row states a size, it is once, few, many or the class of an expanded clone; other rows omit it.

abundance: NA; j_gene: TRBJ2-1; v_gene: TRBV29-1; d_gene: NA; CDR3nt: TGCAGCCTGATGGACAGTCCGAATGAGCAGTTCTTC; CDR3aa: CSLMDSPNEQFF
abundance: few; j_gene: TRBJ2-1; v_gene: TRBV10-3; d_gene: NA; CDR3nt: TGTGCCATCACCTTAGACGAGGGCAATGAGCAGTTCTTC; CDR3aa: CAITLDEGNEQFF
abundance: NA; j_gene: TRBJ2-7; v_gene: TRBV12-3/TRBV12-4; d_gene: NA; CDR3nt: TGTGCCAGCAGTAGAGATAACGAGCAGTACTTC; CDR3aa: CASSRDNEQYF
abundance: once; j_gene: TRBJ1-5; v_gene: TRBV28; d_gene: NA; CDR3nt: TGTGCCAGCAGTTTATGGGGAGATAGCAATCAGCCCCAGCATTTT; CDR3aa: CASSLWGDSNQPQHF
abundance: NA; j_gene: TRBJ1-4; v_gene: TRBV2; d_gene: TRBD1; CDR3nt: TGTGCCAGCGTATATCAGGGGGCTCGGGGTAATGAAAAACTGTTTTTT; CDR3aa: CASVYQGARGNEKLFF
abundance: once; j_gene: TRBJ2-2; v_gene: TRBV4-1; d_gene: TRBD2; CDR3nt: TGCGCCAGCAGCCAGGGGACTAGCGGCCGCACCGGGGAGCTGTTTTTT; CDR3aa: CASSQGTSGRTGELFF
abundance: once; j_gene: TRBJ1-4; v_gene: TRBV5-4; d_gene: NA; CDR3nt: TGTGCCAGCAGCCTTACCGGGGAAGGATCCTCTAATGAAAAACTGTTTTTT; CDR3aa: CASSLTGEGSSNEKLFF
abundance: NA; j_gene: TRBJ1-1; v_gene: TRBV7-9; d_gene: TRBD1; CDR3nt: TGTGCCAGCAGCTACGCTGGACAGGGCGGCACTGAAGCTTTCTTT; CDR3aa: CASSYAGQGGTEAFF
abundance: NA; j_gene: TRBJ2-7; v_gene: TRBV3-1/TRBV3-2; d_gene: NA; CDR3nt: TGTGCCAGCAGCCAAGAACGGGACTCCTACGAGCAGTACTTC; CDR3aa: CASSQERDSYEQYF
abundance: NA; j_gene: TRBJ1-5; v_gene: TRBV6-5; d_gene: NA; CDR3nt: TGTGCCAGCAGCCAAGGCCAGGGTTGGTATCAGCCCCAGCATTTT; CDR3aa: CASSQGQGWYQPQHF
abundance: NA; j_gene: TRBJ2-7; v_gene: TRBV2; d_gene: NA; CDR3nt: TGTGCCAGCTCTATGGGGCAGTACGGCGAGCAGTACTTC; CDR3aa: CASSMGQYGEQYF
abundance: NA; j_gene: TRBJ2-4; v_gene: TRBV28; d_gene: NA; CDR3nt: TGTGCCAGCAGCGGGGTGGGGGCTGGGACCAAAAACATTCAGTACTTC; CDR3aa: CASSGVGAGTKNIQYF
abundance: few; j_gene: TRBJ2-1; v_gene: TRBV10-1; d_gene: TRBD2; CDR3nt: TGCGCCAGCAGCCTGGGAGGGTCCAATGAGCAGTTCTTC; CDR3aa: CASSLGGSNEQFF
abundance: NA; j_gene: TRBJ1-6; v_gene: TRBV6-4; d_gene: TRBD1; CDR3nt: TGTGCCAGCAGCAACAGGGGTTTGAATTCACCCCTCCACTTT; CDR3aa: CASSNRGLNSPLHF
abundance: once; j_gene: TRBJ2-3; v_gene: TRBV5-5; d_gene: NA; CDR3nt: TGTGCCAGCAGCAACCTCCCTAGCGGAGGGGGGACAGATACGCAGTATTTT; CDR3aa: CASSNLPSGGGTDTQYF
abundance: NA; j_gene: TRBJ1-5; v_gene: TRBV19; d_gene: TRBD1; CDR3nt: TGTGCCACACAGGGGGCACGTCAGCCCCAGCATTTT; CDR3aa: CATQGARQPQHF
abundance: NA; j_gene: TRBJ1-2; v_gene: TRBV19; d_gene: NA; CDR3nt: TGTGCCAGTAGTGGACGGACCCCAGGGTATGGCTACACCTTC; CDR3aa: CASSGRTPGYGYTF